The subject of this entry is one T cell receptor (beta chain). What it binds is not known. This sample stems from a study of shared clonotypes between healthy human individuals. Between the trimmed V and J ends, which lost 5 bases and 4 bases, there was a span of 22 bases. The CDR3 covers 17 residues. Germline CDR1 SEHNR, CDR2 FQNEAQ (reference sequence). Whole-study results and caveats: Large sequencing depth failed to make sorted-subset sequencing complete, rarefaction showed.

Every contributor of samples was a Caucasian grown-up residing in Nashville, Tennessee. Original methodology: Filtering differed because ImmunoSEQ produced junction-only sequences that carried no quality scores. TCRdb's copy holds only in-frame clones and misses some; the assay was immunoSEQ multiplex PCR. The DNA gave D and trimming, while V, J and clone size come from that table. The sample has 550,000 to 800,000 clones; 90% are singletons. This TCR came from a man younger than 35 in good health. Some clones in this sample may be carry-over from other donors' samples. This chain uses TRBV7-9 with TRBJ2-3; possible D gene TRBD2, 6 bases. Source material: memory CD8+ T cells from PBMCs. As to subset: CD45RO+ cells pooled with CCR7-negative TemRA cells. The CDR3 nucleotides read TGTGCCAGCAGCACCCATCGGAAGGGAGGTGGCGCAGATACGCAGTATTTT. Its protein product is CASSTHRKGGGADTQYF.